This record looks at one TCR beta chain sequence and its context. The sample holds many counts of this clonotype. The target of this receptor is not known. The sample holds no much larger clone one base away, and base qualities are not on file. This record belongs to a study of blood T cells in healthy people across ages (dated by TCRdb to the mid-2010s). Concerning the study at large: In model experiments, template switching captured roughly one uniquely barcoded TCR beta cDNA molecule for every two T cells. Using deep sequencing normalized with unique cDNA molecular identifiers, the study measured how TCR beta repertoire diversity changes with age. Donors were grouped into four age groups: young (average 16 years), middle-aged (around 39), aged (around 60) and long-lived (about 89). To avoid experimental bias, donors of different ages were randomly spread across the sequencing lanes. For two donors (one aged 18 to 29 and one aged 80 or older), the study analyzed two additional independent replicas of 1 million unique cDNA reads from the same blood draw.

According to the germline V gene, CDR1 reads SGHAT and CDR2 reads FQNNGV. The CDR3 runs 13 residues from the cysteine to the phenylalanine. Kept here is only the CDR3 DNA, which spans 39 bases and is read in frame from base 1. V is shortened by 0 bases, J by 7 bases, and the region joining them spans 7 bases. Libraries were prepared through 5' RACE. TCRdb lists the instrument as Illumina HiSeq 2500. A second roughly 7 to 12 cycle PCR used a sample-barcoded 5' primer and a J-beta primer mix. Each TCR beta cDNA molecule received a unique molecular identifier from a template-switch 5' adaptor carrying 12 random nucleotides. Each sample yielded at least 2.5 million CDR3-containing paired-end reads. First-strand cDNA was synthesized from all RNA with the Mint cDNA synthesis kit, primed by a TRBC-specific oligonucleotide. Following uracil-DNA glycosylase treatment, a first 18-cycle PCR with universal primers M1SS and BC2_uni_R was performed on all cDNA. Per the original workflow: Each sample was normalized by randomly selecting 1 million high-quality reads, each carrying a distinct molecular identifier. Reads sharing molecular identifiers were discarded rather than binned into consensus sequences. MiTCR, run with a Q25 quality threshold and the strictest error-elimination algorithm, handled CDR3 identification, clonotype clustering and error correction. A nonparametric unseen species model with Euler transformation was used to estimate lower-bound total TCR beta diversity. Starting from the raw public reads, TCRdb applied fastp trimming at Q25, assembled clones with MiXCR and retained in-frame beta chains. CDR3 protein duplicates are merged, each entry listing the most common genes and DNA. The V and J calls and clone size are TCRdb's, not the authors'. The sample includes 600,000 or so distinct CDR3 sequences, with roughly 30% observed a single time. 15% to 18% of the sample belongs to the ten largest clones.

What the authors observed across the whole study: As age increased, observed TCR beta diversity per million T cells dropped in a roughly linear way, and a significant reduction was already evident by age 40. Compared with the aged group, the long-lived group had more naive CD4+ T cells, fewer expanded clones and increased TCR diversity, suggesting age selection. A strong correlation was found between observed TCR beta diversity and the percentage of naive T cells measured by flow cytometry. Bulk unsorted PBMC profiling prevented conclusive comparison of naive and antigen-experienced compartments. Because the CMV infection status of the donors was unknown, age-related changes in expanded clonotypes may potentially have been confounded. Estimates of total diversity from one million sequenced T cells were regarded as lower bounds and underestimates.

The approximately 39 donors, aged about 6 to 95 years, were systemically healthy Caucasian individuals from Russia. Each donor gave 8 to 10 milliliters of peripheral blood, collected into EDTA-treated Vacutainer tubes. Ficoll-Paque density-gradient centrifugation was used to isolate PBMCs, with at least 7 million per sample. Total RNA was extracted from PBMCs with Trizol reagent, with at least 6 micrograms obtained per sample. Naive CD45RAhigh/CD27high T cell percentages were measured by flow cytometry on a PBMC aliquot from every donor. This sequence was found in an elderly woman in good health. The sample was blood. The sequence links TRBV11-2 to TRBJ2-1; no D segment can be confidently identified. The nucleotides read TGTGCCAGCAGCTTAGATCTAGAGAATGAGCAGTTCTTC. It codes for CASSLDLENEQFF.